This passage covers 31 T cell receptor beta chains from one sample sequenced in a study of blood T cell repertoires in COVID-19. Clones were sequenced by immunoSEQ multiplex PCR, and TCRdb holds only the in-frame ones, with some missing. This sample has roughly 250,000 clones; roughly four fifths occur once, and the top ten carry approximately 4.8%. Sequencing was carried out using peripheral blood. Every receptor here comes from a man in his fifties with active or convalescent COVID-19.

The genes are TRBV7-6 and TRBJ2-1; 14 bases line up with TRBD2. CDR3 length equals 18 residues. J gave up 1 base and V 2 bases, and 4 bases lay outside the gene matches. Per germline, CDR1 SGHVS and CDR2 FNYEAQ. In DNA, the CDR3 is TGTGCCAGCAGCTTAATGACTAGCGGGGGGGTGTCCTACAATGAGCAGTTCTTC. Protein product: CASSLMTSGGVSYNEQFF.

The chain is built from TRBV7-3 and TRBJ1-2; 9 bases line up with TRBD1. V lost 2 bases and J lost 9; bases outside the gene matches: 7. Germline V lookup: CDR1 SGHTA, CDR2 FQGTGA. The CDR3 is made up of 14 amino acids. In DNA form, the CDR3 reads TGTGCCAGCAGCTTATCGGGACAGGGTTGGAGCTACACCTTC. As protein: CASSLSGQGWSYTF.

The V call is TRBV5-1, the J call TRBJ2-5; 11 nucleotides align to TRBD2. With V trimmed by 6 bases and J by 0 bases, 4 bases remained unmatched. CDR1 SGHRS and CDR2 YFSETQ come from the germline V gene. CDR3 length equals 15 residues. The CDR3 region has the DNA TGCGCCAGCACGCTAGCGGGGGGTTACCAAGAGACCCAGTACTTC. It is translated as CASTLAGGYQETQYF.

Here the CDR3 DNA reads TGCGCCAGCAGCCCTCAGGGGTTGGAGACCCAGTACTTC. Amino acid sequence: CASSPQGLETQYF. The chain recombines TRBV5-1 with TRBJ2-5; maybe TRBD1 (6 bases). The CDR3 is made up of 13 amino acids. CDR1 is SGHRS, CDR2 YFSETQ, per germline. V shed 4 bases and J shed 5 bases, with 12 bases lying between them.

The chain joins TRBV11-2 to TRBJ1-1; 11 nucleotides match TRBD1. The germline V gene encodes CDR1 SGHAT and CDR2 FQNNGV. This CDR3 has 16 amino acids. Trimming cost V 6 bases and J 3 bases; bases outside gene matches: 9. CDR3 bases: TGTGCCAGCAGGACATCCGGACAGGGGGCGTACACTGAAGCTTTCTTT. This codes for CASRTSGQGAYTEAFF.

In this sample, this clone turned up a few times. The chain is built from TRBV19 and TRBJ1-2; maybe TRBD1 (6 bases). CDR1 LNHDA and CDR2 SQIVND come from the germline V gene (reference sequence). V was trimmed by 3 bases and J by 6 bases, leaving 11 bases between them. This CDR3 has 13 amino acids. CDR3 coding DNA: TGTGCCAGTAGTATCGGCAGGGACAATGGCTACACCTTC. As protein: CASSIGRDNGYTF.

The CDR3 DNA sequence: TGTGCCAGCAGCGTAGGGGTAGCGCACTCCTACGAGCAGTACTTC. Protein product: CASSVGVAHSYEQYF. The rearrangement joins TRBV9 to TRBJ2-7; a weak D match, TRBD2 (5 bases). Per germline, CDR1 SGDLS and CDR2 YYNGEE. The CDR3 runs 15 residues. V lost 0 bases to trimming and J lost 0 bases, with 10 bases between them.

V is TRBV5-1 and J is TRBJ2-3; D perhaps matches TRBD2 (5 bases). The V gene's germline CDR1 is SGHRS and CDR2 YFSETQ. Trimming stripped 0 bases from V and 2 bases from J, with 10 bases between. The CDR3 is 15 residues long. The DNA for the CDR3 is TGCGCCAGCAGCTTGGACGGGGTGGACACAGATACGCAGTATTTT. It translates to CASSLDGVDTDTQYF.

V gene TRBV5-4 combines with J gene TRBJ2-2; D may be TRBD1 (7 bases). CDR1 is SGHNT and CDR2 is YYREEE in the germline V gene (reference sequence). The CDR3 loop spans 18 amino acids. V lost 4 bases to trimming and J lost 3 bases, with 22 bases between them. Here the CDR3 DNA reads TGTGCCAGCAGCGAGGGAGGTGGCAGGGGGGTGGACACCGGGGAGCTGTTTTTT. Its translation is CASSEGGGRGVDTGELFF. The full variable domain, completed using reference TRBV5-4 and TRBJ2-2, is ETGVTQSPTHLIKTRGQQVTLRCSSQSGHNTVSWYQQALGQGPQFIFQYYREEENGRGNFPPRFSGLQFPNYSSELNVNALELDDSALYLCASSEGGGRGVDTGELFFGEGSRLTVL.

Here the CDR3 reads CASSEAGRASETQYF. The CDR3 DNA reads TGTGCCAGCAGTGAAGCAGGCAGGGCCAGTGAGACCCAGTACTTC. The V call is TRBV2, the J call TRBJ2-5, with D possibly TRBD1 on 5 matching bases. The V gene lost 0 bases and the J gene lost 5 bases, with 13 bases spanning the gap. Germline V gives CDR1 SNHLY, CDR2 FYNNEI. CDR3 length equals 15 residues.

The V and J genes are TRBV4-1 and TRBJ2-2; 11 bases are a match to TRBD1. V dropped 3 bases and J dropped 5; count of bases not matched to a gene: 11. The CDR3 length is 18 residues. Germline-derived CDR1 and CDR2 are MGHRA and YSYEKL. CDR3 protein: CASSQHSGQGARTGELFF. The DNA of the CDR3 is TGCGCCAGCAGCCAGCATAGTGGACAGGGGGCGAGAACCGGGGAGCTGTTTTTT.

The chain carries TRBV19 and TRBJ1-2; 9 bases align to TRBD1. V was pared by 6 bases and J by 7 bases, with 12 bases of the junction left unmatched. CDR1 and CDR2 from the germline V gene are LNHDA and SQIVND (reference sequence). The CDR3 extends over 15 amino acids. The CDR3 nucleotides read TGTGCCAGTAGGGGCCTGAAGGGACAGGGTAGTGGCTACACCTTC. The encoded protein is CASRGLKGQGSGYTF.

The gene calls are TRBV11-2 and TRBJ2-5, with 11 bases lining up with TRBD2. Germline values: CDR1 SGHAT, CDR2 FQNNGV. V lost 3 bases to trimming and J lost 5 bases; unmatched junction nucleotides: 8. The CDR3 has 16 amino acids. CDR3 bases: TGTGCCAGCAGCTTTGTCCTAGCGGGGGGTGGGGAGACCCAGTACTTC. As protein: CASSFVLAGGGETQYF. Variable domain in full (rest from reference TRBV11-2 and TRBJ2-5): EAGVAQSPRYKIIEKRQSVAFWCNPISGHATLYWYQQILGQGPKLLIQFQNNGVVDDSQLPKDRFSAERLKGVDSTLKIQPAKLEDSAVYLCASSFVLAGGGETQYFGPGTRLLVL.

This sequence joins TRBV6-5 and TRBJ2-1, with TRBD1 identical over 7 bases. Trimming at V came to 5 bases and at J to 8 bases, leaving 9 bases not matched to a gene. The CDR3 loop spans 14 amino acids. The V gene's germline CDR1 is MNHEY and CDR2 SVGAGI. CDR3 region: CASSKATGPYEQFF. CDR3 coding DNA: TGTGCCAGCAGTAAGGCGACAGGGCCCTATGAGCAGTTCTTC.

The chain joins TRBV29-1 to TRBJ1-1; possible D gene TRBD1, 6 bases. The V gene lost 0 bases and the J gene lost 13 bases, with 12 bases spanning the gap. Germline V gene lookup returns CDR1 SQVTM and CDR2 ANQGSEA. The length of the CDR3 is 11 residues. The CDR3 DNA follows: TGCAGCGTTGAAGATCGACAGGTTGGTTTCTTT. Its protein product is CSVEDRQVGFF.

This rearrangement joins TRBV6-5 to TRBJ2-3; TRBD2 matches 10 bases. The CDR3 contains 14 residues. The germline V gene encodes CDR1 MNHEY and CDR2 SVGAGI. J gave up 6 bases and V 6 bases, and 6 bases lay outside the gene matches. The DNA of the CDR3 is TGTGCCAGCAGGATACTAGCGGGGCTGGATACGCAGTATTTT. Translated: CASRILAGLDTQYF.

This rearrangement joins TRBV18 to TRBJ2-3; D possibly corresponds to TRBD1 (5 bases). Germline V gene data show CDR1 as KGHSH and CDR2 as LQKENI. The V and J ends lost 5 bases and 2 bases respectively, with 14 bases between them. CDR3 length: 15 residues. CDR3 coding DNA: TGTGCCAGCTCAACAGACACAGGATACACAGATACGCAGTATTTT. It translates to CASSTDTGYTDTQYF.

J is TRBJ2-3 and V is TRBV4-3, with no clear D. CDR1 and CDR2 from the germline V gene are LGHNA and YSLEER. V dropped 0 bases and J dropped 3 bases, with 19 bases sitting between them. This CDR3 region has 18 residues. The CDR3 DNA reads TGCGCCAGCAGCCAAGATCCTCCACACAGATGGATGACAGATACGCAGTATTTT. Translated, it gives CASSQDPPHRWMTDTQYF.

This chain connects TRBV4-2 to TRBJ1-1, with TRBD1 as a possible D gene (5 bases). Germline-derived CDR1 and CDR2 are LGHNA and YNFKEQ. The CDR3 loop spans 17 amino acids. The V end was cut by 3 bases, the J end by 0 bases, with 17 bases between. The CDR3 sequence: CASSHPGRGYMNTEAFF. The CDR3 DNA sequence: TGTGCCAGCAGCCACCCTGGGAGGGGTTACATGAACACTGAAGCTTTCTTT.

The V call is TRBV7-2, the J call TRBJ1-2, with D maybe TRBD1 (5 bases). This CDR3 contains 14 residues. From germline, CDR1 is SGHTA and CDR2 FQGNSA. Trimming took off 1 base at V and 5 bases at J, with 11 bases between the two ends. The CDR3 coding sequence is TGTGCCAGCAGCTTAGGGAGGGCAGGGTATGGCTACACCTTC. Its translation is CASSLGRAGYGYTF. Drawing the rest from reference TRBV7-2 and TRBJ1-2, the complete variable domain is GAGVSQSPSNKVTEKGKDVELRCDPISGHTALYWYRQSLGQGLEFLIYFQGNSAPDKSGLPSDRFSAERTGGSVSTLTIQRTQQEDSAVYLCASSLGRAGYGYTFGSGTRLTVV.

V and J are TRBV5-4 and TRBJ1-2; D is possibly TRBD1 (6 bases). In germline, CDR1 is SGHNT, CDR2 YYREEE (reference sequence). This CDR3 contains 14 residues. Trimming shortened V by 2 bases and J by 5 bases, and 13 bases separated the two germline ends. Here the CDR3 reads CASSFGQPPYGYTF. The CDR3 DNA sequence: TGTGCCAGCAGCTTCGGACAGCCGCCTTATGGCTACACCTTC.

This clone is large. This chain's CDR3 is CARSPLRQGGRTEAFF. In nucleotides, the CDR3 is TGTGCCAGAAGCCCCTTAAGACAGGGGGGAAGGACTGAAGCTTTCTTT. The chain has TRBV5-3 and TRBJ1-1, with TRBD1 matching over 9 bases. TRBV5-3 belongs to the ORF category, with a function that is uncertain. After removal of 4 bases from V and 5 bases from J, the junction contained 12 bases not matched to a gene. The CDR3 has 16 residues.

The count of this clone is one. The chain uses TRBV10-3 and TRBJ2-2; weak D call: TRBD2 (5 bases). CDR3 length equals 13 residues. Germline values: CDR1 ENHRY, CDR2 SYGVKD. Trimming stripped 11 bases from V and 7 bases from J, with 17 bases between. In DNA, the CDR3 is TGTGCCCACCGGGAAGGGCCGGACGGGGAGCTGTTTTTT. Protein product: CAHREGPDGELFF.

This clone appeared once. Mismatch with germline at one junction end may stem from a read error. This chain links TRBV4-1 with TRBJ2-7, with 7 bases identical to TRBD2. The CDR3 sequence is 14 residues long. Germline lookup yields CDR1 MGHRA and CDR2 YSYEKL. CDR3 DNA: TGCGCCCGCAGCCCCCGGGGGGAGTGGTACGAGCAGTACTTC. Protein product: CARSPRGEWYEQYF.

The V and J genes are TRBV20-1 and TRBJ2-1; a possible D gene is TRBD1 (5 bases). With 3 bases removed from V and 6 bases from J, the gap between germline ends came to 15 bases. The germline V gene has CDR1 DFQATT and CDR2 SNEGSKA (reference sequence). The CDR3 runs 14 residues. CDR3 region: CSASRSGQPNEQFF. In DNA form, the CDR3 reads TGCAGTGCTAGTCGTTCCGGACAACCCAATGAGCAGTTCTTC.

The chain joins TRBV18 to TRBJ2-7; no firm D call. The CDR3 spans 14 residues. Trimming cost V 2 bases and J 0 bases, with 8 bases left between them. CDR1 is KGHSH and CDR2 is LQKENI in the germline V gene. DNA for the CDR3: TGTGCCAGCTCACCAACACAGAGCTCCTACGAGCAGTACTTC. This sequence encodes CASSPTQSSYEQYF.

This clone was counted between two and nine times. The chain couples TRBV12-3 or TRBV12-4 to TRBJ1-1; no firm D call. Trimming removed 4 bases at V and 3 bases at J, with 9 bases between. This CDR3 contains 13 residues. The DNA of the CDR3 is TGTGCCAGCAGTTACCTAGCGGACACTGAAGCTTTCTTT. It yields the protein CASSYLADTEAFF.

A remark on this clone: One junction end disagrees with the germline gene, perhaps due to a read error. The chain links TRBV5-1 to TRBJ2-1, with D possibly TRBD2 on 5 matching bases. The CDR3 loop spans 14 amino acids. CDR1 and CDR2 from the germline V gene are SGHRS and YFSETQ. This CDR3 reads CASSWADSDNEQFF. CDR3 sequence (DNA): TGCGCCAGCAGCTGGGCGGACTCCGACAATGAGCAGTTCTTC.

Note on this clone: As the CDR3 is not closed by the conserved phenylalanine or tryptophan, this likely results from a read error. The limits of the CDR3 on the DNA are not certain, so only TCRdb's listed CDR3 is given. CDR3 in amino acids: CASSPDRGVG. V usage is TRBV7-6 and J usage is TRBJ1-3; the D call TRBD1 from the table was never checked on the DNA. Germline lookup yields CDR1 SGHVS and CDR2 FNYEAQ. A total of 10 residues make up the CDR3, ends included.

Note on this clone: Additional DNA sequences in this sample encode the identical CDR3. This chain links TRBV19 with TRBJ2-1, with D tentatively TRBD1 (6 bases). Germline V CDR1 and CDR2: LNHDA, SQIVND (reference sequence). This CDR3 region has 13 residues. Trimming cost V 4 bases and J 4 bases, with 8 bases left between them. The CDR3 DNA reads as TGTGCCAGTAGTAGCGGACAGTACAATGAGCAGTTCTTC. Protein product: CASSSGQYNEQFF.

This rearrangement joins TRBV19 to TRBJ1-2, with 11 positions matching TRBD1. Germline trimming cut 7 bases from V and 7 bases from J; bases unmatched to any gene: 17. This CDR3 contains 17 residues. CDR1 and CDR2 from the germline V gene are LNHDA and SQIVND (reference sequence). The CDR3 coding sequence is TGTGCCAGTATATTCGACGGACAGGGGGCGTCTTTAGGTGGCTACACCTTC. Protein: CASIFDGQGASLGGYTF.